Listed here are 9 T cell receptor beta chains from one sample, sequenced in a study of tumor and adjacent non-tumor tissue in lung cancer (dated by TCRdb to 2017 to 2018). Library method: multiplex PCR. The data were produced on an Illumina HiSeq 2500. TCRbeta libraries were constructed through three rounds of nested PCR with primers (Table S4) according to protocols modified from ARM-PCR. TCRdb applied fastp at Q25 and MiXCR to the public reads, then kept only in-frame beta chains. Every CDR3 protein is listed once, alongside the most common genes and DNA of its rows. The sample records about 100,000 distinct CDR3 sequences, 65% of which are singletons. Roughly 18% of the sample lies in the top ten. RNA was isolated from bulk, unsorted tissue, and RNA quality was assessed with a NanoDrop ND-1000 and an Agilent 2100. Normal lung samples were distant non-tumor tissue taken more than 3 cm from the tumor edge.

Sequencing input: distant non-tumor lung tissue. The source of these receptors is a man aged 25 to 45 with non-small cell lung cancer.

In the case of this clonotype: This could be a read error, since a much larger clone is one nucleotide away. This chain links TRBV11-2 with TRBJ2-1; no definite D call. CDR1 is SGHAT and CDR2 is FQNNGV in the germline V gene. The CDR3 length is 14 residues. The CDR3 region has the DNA TGTGCCAGCAGCCCCGTCGGTGCCTTCAATGAGCAGTTATTC. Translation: CASSPVGAFNEQLF.

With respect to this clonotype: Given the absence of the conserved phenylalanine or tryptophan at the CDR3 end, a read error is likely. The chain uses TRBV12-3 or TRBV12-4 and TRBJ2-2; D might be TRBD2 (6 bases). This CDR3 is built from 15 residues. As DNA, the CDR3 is TGTGCCAGCAGCCCGGACTACGTGAACGCCGGGGAGCTGTTTTAT. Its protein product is CASSPDYVNAGELFY.

CDR3 sequence reads: CASSLGRDAYEQYF. The CDR3 DNA reads TGCGCCAGCAGCTTGGGGAGGGACGCCTACGAGCAGTACTTC. The J gene is TRBJ2-7, the V gene TRBV5-1; tentatively, D is TRBD2 (6 bases). The CDR3 is made up of 14 amino acids. The germline CDR1 and CDR2 sequences are SGHRS and YFSETQ. The V end lost 0 bases, the J end lost 2 bases, and 9 bases lay between the germline ends.

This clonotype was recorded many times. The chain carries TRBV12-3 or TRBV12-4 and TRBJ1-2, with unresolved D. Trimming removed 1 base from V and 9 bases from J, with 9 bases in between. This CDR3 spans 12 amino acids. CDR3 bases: TGTGCCAGCAGTTTAGGGGGTAGTAGCTACACCTTC. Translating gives CASSLGGSSYTF.

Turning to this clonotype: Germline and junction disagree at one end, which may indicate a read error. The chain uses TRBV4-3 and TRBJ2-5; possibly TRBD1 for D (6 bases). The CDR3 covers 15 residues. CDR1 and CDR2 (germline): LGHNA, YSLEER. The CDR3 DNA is TGCGCCAGCAGCCGAGACCGCTGGGCAGGGGAGACCCAATACTTC. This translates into CASSRDRWAGETQYF.

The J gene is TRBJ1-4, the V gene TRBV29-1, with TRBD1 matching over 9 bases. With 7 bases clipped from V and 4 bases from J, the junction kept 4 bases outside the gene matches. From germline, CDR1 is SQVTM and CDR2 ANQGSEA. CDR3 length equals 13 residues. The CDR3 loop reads CSAMTGGNEKLFF. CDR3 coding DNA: TGCAGCGCTATGACAGGGGGTAATGAAAAACTGTTTTTT.

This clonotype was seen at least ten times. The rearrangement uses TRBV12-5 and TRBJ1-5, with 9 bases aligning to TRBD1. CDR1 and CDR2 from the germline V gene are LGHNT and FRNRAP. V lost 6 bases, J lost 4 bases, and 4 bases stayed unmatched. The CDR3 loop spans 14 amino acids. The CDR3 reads CASGTGGGNQPQHF. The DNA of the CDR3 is TGTGCTAGTGGAACAGGGGGCGGGAATCAGCCCCAGCATTTT.

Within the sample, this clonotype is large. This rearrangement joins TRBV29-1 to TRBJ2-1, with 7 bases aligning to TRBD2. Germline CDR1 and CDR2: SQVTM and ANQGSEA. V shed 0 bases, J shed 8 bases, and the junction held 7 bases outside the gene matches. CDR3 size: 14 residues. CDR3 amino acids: CSVEDGGGWYEQFF. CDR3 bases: TGCAGCGTTGAAGACGGCGGGGGATGGTATGAGCAGTTCTTC.

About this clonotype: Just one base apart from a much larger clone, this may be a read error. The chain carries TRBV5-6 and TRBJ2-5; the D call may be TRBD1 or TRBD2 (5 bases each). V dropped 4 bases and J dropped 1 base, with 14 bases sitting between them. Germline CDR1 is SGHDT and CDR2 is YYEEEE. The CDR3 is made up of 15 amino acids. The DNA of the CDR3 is TGTGCCAGCAGCGTAATGGGACCCCTCCAAGAGACCCAGTACTTC. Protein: CASSVMGPLQETQYF. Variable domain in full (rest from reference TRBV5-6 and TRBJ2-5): DAGVTQSPTHLIKTRGQQVTLRCSPKSGHDTVSWYQQALGQGPQFIFQYYEEEERQRGNFPDRFSGHQFPNYSSELNVNALLLGDSALYLCASSVMGPLQETQYFGPGTRLLVL.